This paragraph reports one TCR beta chain. Its target is not known. This record belongs to a study of OX40 agonist ivuxolimab in advanced cancers. Study summary: Ivuxolimab, which patients received intravenously every 2 weeks, was dosed at 0.01 to 10 mg/kg.

General study findings and limits: Both blood CD4+ and CD8+ T cells showed clonal growth by week 6 at 0.1 to 3.0 mg/kg. Certain nonresponders additionally had low normalized T-cell clonal expansion. Expanded peripheral T-cell antigen specificity went undetermined.

Clones were read by immunoSEQ multiplex PCR, and TCRdb kept only the in-frame ones, dropping some. The sample carries under 70,000 clones, roughly 85% recorded once. Germline values: CDR1 MNHNY, CDR2 SVGAGI (reference sequence). CDR3 length: 15 residues. The V and J ends lost 6 bases and 6 bases, in that order; junction bases with no gene match: 4. The sample in question was CD4+ or CD8+ T cells sorted from blood, obtained in a trial of the OX40 agonist ivuxolimab. This clonotype was obtained from an adult with an advanced solid tumor such as melanoma, head and neck, liver or kidney cancer. The V and J genes are TRBV6-6 and TRBJ2-2; 13 bases map to TRBD2. The DNA of the CDR3 is TGTGCCAGCAGCTTACTAGCGGGGGGGGCCGGGGAGCTGTTTTTT. It yields the protein CASSLLAGGAGELFF.